The 24 T cell receptor beta chains given below trace back to one sample, sequenced in a study of blood T cell repertoires in COVID-19. Sequenced by immunoSEQ multiplex PCR; TCRdb stores in-frame clones only, minus some. The data show roughly 15,000 clones, with about 73% seen just once and 20% to 25% held by the top ten. The material sequenced was peripheral blood. Receptors originate from a boy aged 2 to 10 with active or convalescent COVID-19.

This chain uses TRBV28 with TRBJ2-5, with 7 bases that match TRBD2. CDR3 length: 13 amino acids. Per germline, CDR1 MDHEN and CDR2 SYDVKM. The V gene end was trimmed by 9 bases and the J gene end by 3 bases; junction bases not matched to a gene: 7. The CDR3 DNA reads TGTGCCAGTGGGAGGGCGGATGAAGAGACCCAGTACTTC. As protein: CASGRADEETQYF.

The V gene is TRBV7-9, the J gene TRBJ1-1, with D perhaps matching TRBD1 (6 bases). This CDR3 is 16 amino acids long. V was pared by 2 bases and J by 4 bases, with 17 bases between. Looked up from germline, CDR1 is SEHNR and CDR2 is FQNEAQ (reference sequence). CDR3 sequence (DNA): TGTGCCAGCAGCTTAAATACAGGGATGGGCGGCACTGAAGCTTTCTTT. Translated: CASSLNTGMGGTEAFF.

The chain employs TRBV7-4 and TRBJ1-1, with D possibly TRBD1 on 6 matching bases. This CDR3 is 13 amino acids long. Germline loops: CDR1 SGHVT, CDR2 SQSDAQ. Trimming took off 5 bases at V and 4 bases at J, with 11 bases between the two ends. CDR3 region: CASSPVRGTEAFF. The CDR3 coding sequence is TGTGCCAGCAGCCCCGTCAGGGGCACTGAAGCTTTCTTT.

V usage is TRBV5-1 and J usage is TRBJ2-7; 11 bases map to TRBD2. V lost 4 bases and J lost 6; bases outside the gene matches: 9. The CDR3 runs to 15 residues. CDR1 is SGHRS and CDR2 is YFSETQ in the germline V gene. CDR3 in DNA: TGCGCCAGCAGCCCTCCCGGGACTAGCGGATCCGAGCAGTACTTC. This gives the protein CASSPPGTSGSEQYF.

This chain uses TRBV11-2 with TRBJ2-2, with 8 bases aligning to TRBD1. After removal of 5 bases from V and 0 bases from J, the junction contained 8 bases not matched to a gene. CDR3 size: 17 residues. CDR1 SGHAT and CDR2 FQNNGV come from the germline V gene. CDR3: CASSPRRTGPNTGELFF. CDR3 in DNA: TGTGCCAGCAGCCCCCGTAGGACAGGGCCGAACACCGGGGAGCTGTTTTTT. The variable domain in full, with the rest retrieved from reference TRBV11-2 and TRBJ2-2, is EAGVAQSPRYKIIEKRQSVAFWCNPISGHATLYWYQQILGQGPKLLIQFQNNGVVDDSQLPKDRFSAERLKGVDSTLKIQPAKLEDSAVYLCASSPRRTGPNTGELFFGEGSRLTVL.

The rearrangement joins TRBV7-9 to TRBJ2-3; D may be TRBD1 (5 bases). The CDR3 sequence is 16 residues long. The germline V and J ends were trimmed by 6 bases and 0 bases, with 16 bases remaining between them. Per the germline V gene, CDR1 is SEHNR and CDR2 is FQNEAQ (reference sequence). This CDR3 reads CASRPRTRDSTDTQYF. As DNA, the CDR3 is TGTGCCAGCAGACCCAGGACACGCGATAGCACAGATACGCAGTATTTT.

The rearrangement joins TRBV5-5 to TRBJ1-1; no clear D gene. The CDR3 consists of 14 residues. Germline V gene lookup returns CDR1 SGHKS and CDR2 YYEKEE (reference sequence). V gave up 1 base and J gave up 7 bases, with 14 bases separating them. The CDR3 here is CASSLSSGEVEAFF. CDR3 nucleotides: TGTGCCAGCAGCTTGTCGTCGGGTGAAGTTGAAGCTTTCTTT.

The genes are TRBV6-5 and TRBJ1-5; 11 bases align to TRBD1. The germline V gene encodes CDR1 MNHEY and CDR2 SVGAGI. V lost 6 bases and J lost 4; bases outside the gene matches: 5. The CDR3 has 15 amino acids. CDR3 nucleotides: TGTGCCAGCAGATCGGGACAGGGGGAGAATCAGCCCCAGCATTTT. Its protein is CASRSGQGENQPQHF.

This clone was seen only a few times. V and J are TRBV6-5 and TRBJ1-1; D is possibly TRBD1 (5 bases). From germline, CDR1 is MNHEY and CDR2 SVGAGI. This CDR3 has 12 residues. The V end lost 8 bases, the J end lost 3 bases, and 10 bases lay between the germline ends. Here the CDR3 DNA reads TGTGCCAGCGTTAGACAGTACACTGAAGCTTTCTTT. It codes for CASVRQYTEAFF.

This chain uses TRBV9 with TRBJ2-2, with 16 bases aligning to TRBD2. V lost 7 bases and J lost 2; bases outside the gene matches: 20. Germline V CDR1 and CDR2: SGDLS, YYNGEE. The CDR3 covers 22 residues. The CDR3 DNA reads TGTGCCAGCTCCCACGCCGATAATCCGGGACTAGCGGGGGGGCATAACACCGGGGAGCTGTTTTTT. This codes for CASSHADNPGLAGGHNTGELFF.

The rearrangement joins TRBV28 to TRBJ1-2; tentatively, D is TRBD1 (5 bases). Trimming took 7 bases from V and 2 from J, leaving 11 bases between them. The CDR3 length is 13 residues. The germline V gene encodes CDR1 MDHEN and CDR2 SYDVKM. CDR3 amino acids: CASITSGNYGYTF. Written as DNA, the CDR3 is TGTGCCAGCATTACTTCAGGGAACTATGGCTACACCTTC.

V is TRBV2 and J is TRBJ2-5; 11 bases fit TRBD2. CDR3 size: 13 residues. Germline CDR1 reads SNHLY; CDR2 reads FYNNEI. With 9 bases clipped from V and 4 bases from J, the junction kept 4 bases outside the gene matches. The CDR3 spells CASRTSGSETQYF. The CDR3 DNA sequence: TGTGCCAGTCGGACTAGCGGGTCAGAGACCCAGTACTTC.

The CDR3 DNA reads as TGTGCCACGAAAGTAGCGGAGAACACCGGGGAGCTGTTTTTT. Amino acids: CATKVAENTGELFF. The genes are TRBV19 and TRBJ2-2; D possibly corresponds to TRBD2 (6 bases). This CDR3 spans 14 amino acids. Germline V CDR1 and CDR2: LNHDA, SQIVND (reference sequence). V lost 10 bases, J lost 1 base, and 13 bases lay in between.

The chain carries TRBV23-1 and TRBJ1-1; the D is unclear. TRBV23-1 is known as an ORF, though its function is uncertain. The CDR3 is 14 amino acids. Trimming pared 3 bases from V and 7 bases from J, leaving 15 bases between. CDR3 loop: CASSQGQRRDEAFF. The CDR3 DNA reads TGCGCCAGCAGTCAGGGTCAACGGAGAGATGAAGCTTTCTTT.

This clone was seen just once. The chain links TRBV29-1 to TRBJ1-3; TRBD1 is a possible D gene (5 bases). Per the germline V gene, CDR1 is SQVTM and CDR2 is ANQGSEA. Deletions cut 5 bases from V and 3 bases from J, with 14 bases between. The CDR3 consists of 14 residues. The CDR3 is CSVRPGGDGNTIYF. The CDR3 coding sequence is TGCAGCGTTCGCCCCGGGGGGGATGGAAACACCATATATTTT.

The chain couples TRBV4-1 to TRBJ2-7, with a weak D call TRBD1 (6 bases). V lost 1 base and J lost 1, with 17 bases in between. Germline V gene data show CDR1 as MGHRA and CDR2 as YSYEKL. The CDR3 has 17 residues. The CDR3 is CASSQVLFRDTSYEQYF. CDR3 bases: TGCGCCAGCAGCCAAGTTCTTTTCCGGGACACTTCCTACGAGCAGTACTTC.

This chain links TRBV6-2 or TRBV6-3 with TRBJ2-6, with TRBD1 identical over 8 bases. The CDR3 length is 15 residues. CDR1 MNHEY and CDR2 SVGEGT come from the germline V gene. V gave up 5 bases and J gave up 4 bases; unmatched junction bases: 4. The CDR3 DNA reads TGTGCCAGCAGTGACAGGGGTACGGGGGCCAACGTCCTGACTTTC. Translating it yields CASSDRGTGANVLTF.

The genes are TRBV27 and TRBJ2-5; possible D gene TRBD2, 7 bases. Trimming took off 0 bases at V and 4 bases at J, with 18 bases between the two ends. This CDR3 has 17 residues. Germline CDR1 reads MNHEY; CDR2 reads SMNVEV (reference sequence). The CDR3 DNA reads TGTGCCAGCAGTTTATCCCTAGGGGGGGTCCTCGGAGAGACCCAGTACTTC. Translated: CASSLSLGGVLGETQYF.

This chain's CDR3 is CASSFQGAYEQYF. In DNA form, the CDR3 reads TGTGCCAGCAGCTTCCAGGGGGCCTACGAGCAGTACTTC. The genes are TRBV5-5 and TRBJ2-7; 7 bases agree with TRBD1. Germline lookup yields CDR1 SGHKS and CDR2 YYEKEE (reference sequence). The J segment lost 2 bases and the V segment lost 2 bases, leaving 1 base of the junction unmatched. The CDR3 sequence is 13 residues long.

The CDR3 spells CASRPARGDSPLHF. In DNA form, the CDR3 reads TGCGCCAGCAGGCCCGCCAGGGGTGATTCACCCCTCCACTTT. V usage is TRBV5-1 and J usage is TRBJ1-6; tentative D call: TRBD1 (6 bases). V lost 5 bases and J lost 8, with 14 bases in between. This CDR3 contains 14 residues. Germline assignment: CDR1 SGHRS and CDR2 YFSETQ.

This clone was counted only a few times. The gene calls are TRBV7-2 and TRBJ1-6; D gene uncertain. With 5 bases removed from V and 3 bases from J, the gap between germline ends came to 17 bases. In germline, CDR1 is SGHTA, CDR2 FQGNSA. The CDR3 has 17 residues. The chain's CDR3 is CASSLGREKNYNSPLHF. In nucleotides, the CDR3 is TGTGCCAGCAGCCTAGGGAGGGAGAAAAACTATAATTCACCCCTCCACTTT.

The chain has TRBV7-9 and TRBJ2-5; D ambiguous. Trimming shortened V by 2 bases and J by 2 bases, and 15 bases separated the two germline ends. This CDR3 region has 16 residues. In germline, CDR1 is SEHNR, CDR2 FQNEAQ (reference sequence). CDR3 protein: CASSLSQVFRQETQYF. As DNA, the CDR3 is TGTGCCAGCAGCTTATCCCAGGTTTTTCGACAAGAGACCCAGTACTTC. The variable domain in full, completed from reference TRBV7-9 and TRBJ2-5, reads DTGVSQNPRHKITKRGQNVTFRCDPISEHNRLYWYRQTLGQGPEFLTYFQNEAQLEKSRLLSDRFSAERPKGSFSTLEIQRTEQGDSAMYLCASSLSQVFRQETQYFGPGTRLLVL.

This clone was found once. This chain links TRBV18 with TRBJ2-1; D unresolved. The CDR3 is 12 amino acids. V was cut by 6 bases and J by 9 bases, with 12 bases left in between. Germline CDR1 KGHSH, CDR2 LQKENI. This CDR3 reads CASSPGEVEQFF. The CDR3 nucleotides read TGTGCCAGCTCTCCTGGAGAGGTTGAGCAGTTCTTC.

This clone occurred a few times. This chain uses TRBV12-5 with TRBJ1-1; D unclear. V lost 4 bases to trimming and J lost 1 base, with 4 bases between them. Germline values: CDR1 LGHNT, CDR2 FRNRAP. The CDR3 is 12 residues long. The CDR3 loop is CASGSGNTEAFF. As DNA, the CDR3 is TGTGCTAGTGGTTCGGGGAACACTGAAGCTTTCTTT.